A single sample gave rise to the 7 T cell receptor beta chains below, sequenced in a study of regulatory T cells in long-lasting Graves disease. Time point noted: newly diagnosed GD, antithyroid drugs for less than 3 months. The TCR library used RNA extracted from PBMCs. Relying on iRepertoire HTBI primers and Arm-PCR of CDR3 regions, the team built TCR beta libraries. TCRdb reprocessed the multiplex PCR reads via MiXCR and lists one record per CDR3 protein. The sample lists about 460,000 distinct CDR3 sequences, 13% to 15% occurring once. The same sample was also used in a study of T cells in Graves' hyperthyroidism and ophthalmopathy.

The sequencing used peripheral blood mononuclear cells (PBMCs), collected at new diagnosis, from a patient treated with antithyroid drugs. The receptors originated from a woman in her 50s with Graves disease.

The rearrangement joins TRBV10-3 to TRBJ2-3; 7 bases align to TRBD2. Germline V CDR1 and CDR2: ENHRY, SYGVKD. The CDR3 contains 17 residues. After removal of 3 bases from V and 0 bases from J, the junction contained 9 bases not matched to a gene. CDR3 amino acids: CAISEPSGHHSTDTQYF. CDR3 nucleotides: TGTGCCATCAGTGAACCTAGCGGCCATCATAGCACAGATACGCAGTATTTT.

This clonotype was observed at least ten times. This chain uses TRBV12-3 or TRBV12-4 with TRBJ1-1; D is undetermined. The CDR3 consists of 14 residues. V shed 3 bases and J shed 1 base, with 9 bases lying between them. For the CDR3, the DNA is TGTGCCAGCAGTTTTGGACGGGAGAACACTGAAGCTTTCTTT. It specifies CASSFGRENTEAFF.

This clonotype was counted at least ten times. The chain has TRBV29-1 and TRBJ1-1; weak D call: TRBD1 (6 bases). The CDR3 spans 14 residues. Trimming removed 4 bases from V and 0 bases from J, with 12 bases in between. Germline CDR1 and CDR2: SQVTM and ANQGSEA. The CDR3 DNA is TGCAGCGTTGGGGCAGGGGCCTTGAACACTGAAGCTTTCTTT. This codes for CSVGAGALNTEAFF.

This clonotype turned up a few times. The J gene is TRBJ2-6, the V gene TRBV5-1; maybe TRBD1 (6 bases). V was pared by 3 bases and J by 0 bases, with 13 bases between. The CDR3 extends over 17 amino acids. Germline CDR1 is SGHRS and CDR2 is YFSETQ. The CDR3 spells CASSYRQENSGANVLTF. DNA for the CDR3: TGCGCCAGCAGCTACCGACAGGAAAACTCTGGGGCCAACGTCCTGACTTTC.

The V call is TRBV7-6, the J call TRBJ1-1; D uncertain. V dropped 2 bases and J dropped 7 bases, with 8 bases sitting between them. CDR1 SGHVS and CDR2 FNYEAQ come from the germline V gene. The CDR3 consists of 12 residues. DNA of the CDR3: TGTGCCAGCAGCTTATTCTCAGGTGAAGCTTTCTTT. Its protein is CASSLFSGEAFF. The full variable domain, in which reference TRBV7-6 and TRBJ1-1 provide the parts outside the CDR3, is GAGVSQSPRYKVTKRGQDVALRCDPISGHVSLYWYRQALGQGPEFLTYFNYEAQQDKSGLPNDRFSAERPEGSISTLTIQRTEQRDSAMYRCASSLFSGEAFFGQGTRLTVV.

This clonotype was seen ten or more times. V usage is TRBV6-2 or TRBV6-3 and J usage is TRBJ2-5, with D hard to call. CDR1 and CDR2 (germline): MNHEY, SVGEGT. Trimming took 3 bases from V and 2 from J, leaving 7 bases between them. The CDR3 is 13 amino acids. The CDR3: CASSYLPQETQYF. The CDR3 DNA follows: TGTGCCAGCAGTTATTTACCTCAAGAGACCCAGTACTTC.

This clonotype has at least ten counts. V gene TRBV5-1 combines with J gene TRBJ2-5; D remains ambiguous. V was pared by 7 bases and J by 5 bases, with 15 bases between. The CDR3 spans 13 residues. Looked up from germline, CDR1 is SGHRS and CDR2 is YFSETQ. CDR3 sequence reads: CASSKSMRETQYF. The CDR3 DNA sequence: TGCGCCAGCTCTAAGTCAATGCGGGAGACCCAGTACTTC.